These 30 T cell receptor beta chains were all obtained from the same sample, sequenced in a study of blood T cell repertoires in COVID-19. Generated by immunoSEQ multiplex PCR, the TCRdb table keeps only in-frame clones and is missing some. This table has more than 75,000 clones, around nine tenths appearing once. Sequences were obtained from peripheral blood. These receptors were taken from a man aged 45-60 years with acute or convalescent COVID-19.

The J gene is TRBJ1-2, the V gene TRBV29-1, with D unclear. The CDR3 spans 10 residues. CDR1 is SQVTM and CDR2 is ANQGSEA in the germline V gene. Trimming stripped 6 bases from V and 6 bases from J, with 8 bases between. The CDR3 spells CSVGADGYTF. Written as DNA, the CDR3 is TGCAGCGTAGGTGCGGATGGCTACACCTTC.

V and J are TRBV28 and TRBJ1-1; D not resolved. V dropped 3 bases and J dropped 9 bases, with 8 bases sitting between them. The CDR3 covers 11 residues. Germline CDR1 is MDHEN and CDR2 is SYDVKM. CDR3 nucleotides: TGTGCCAGCAGTTTGGAGGTCCAAGCTTTCTTT. Residues: CASSLEVQAFF.

The chain joins TRBV29-1 to TRBJ1-3, with D uncertain. Looked up from germline, CDR1 is SQVTM and CDR2 is ANQGSEA. With 3 bases removed from V and 0 bases from J, the gap between germline ends came to 9 bases. This CDR3 spans 14 amino acids. The CDR3 DNA reads TGCAGCGTTGAGGTCGCAGACTCTGGAAACACCATATATTTT. Its translation: CSVEVADSGNTIYF.

This chain connects TRBV7-8 to TRBJ2-2, with a possible D match to TRBD1 (6 bases). Germline V gene data show CDR1 as SGHVS and CDR2 as FQNEAQ. This CDR3 comprises 15 residues. V gave up 1 base and J gave up 7 bases, with 13 bases separating them. This chain's CDR3 is CASSLVQGSGGELFF. The CDR3 DNA follows: TGTGCCAGCAGCTTAGTCCAGGGGTCAGGCGGGGAGCTGTTTTTT.

The chain has TRBV29-1 and TRBJ2-2; D may be TRBD1 (5 bases). Germline CDR1 and CDR2: SQVTM and ANQGSEA. The length of the CDR3 is 12 residues. V lost 4 bases to trimming and J lost 6 bases, with 9 bases between them. For the CDR3, the DNA is TGCAGCGTTGGGGTCAGGGCCGGGGAGCTGTTTTTT. Its translation is CSVGVRAGELFF.

In DNA form, the CDR3 reads TGTGCCACCAGCAGTAATTGGGAGGGTCAGCCCCAGCATTTT. Translated: CATSSNWEGQPQHF. The rearrangement links TRBV15 to TRBJ1-5, with D hard to call. The CDR3 contains 14 residues. Germline lookup yields CDR1 LNHNV and CDR2 YYDKDF (reference sequence). Trimming took 3 bases from V and 6 from J, leaving 12 bases between them.

The rearrangement joins TRBV24-1 to TRBJ2-1, with D possibly being TRBD2 (5 bases). This CDR3 has 15 residues. Trimming removed 4 bases from V and 8 bases from J, with 17 bases in between. Germline assignment: CDR1 KGHDR and CDR2 SFDVKD. The CDR3: CATSETRLAPDEQFF. The CDR3 DNA sequence: TGTGCCACCAGTGAAACTAGATTGGCGCCCGATGAGCAGTTCTTC.

The rearrangement uses TRBV5-1 and TRBJ2-1; 9 nucleotides align to TRBD1. The V gene's germline CDR1 is SGHRS and CDR2 YFSETQ. CDR3 length equals 13 residues. Trimming cost V 4 bases and J 7 bases; bases outside gene matches: 3. The CDR3 bases are TGCGCCAGCAGCATCGGGACAGGGAATGAGCAGTTCTTC. Residues: CASSIGTGNEQFF.

The chain links TRBV6-1 to TRBJ1-2; the match to TRBD1 covers 11 bases. The CDR3 sequence is 16 residues long. Germline V gene data show CDR1 as MNHNS and CDR2 as SASEGT. Trimming took 4 bases from V and 4 from J; bases not matched to a gene: 8. CDR3 nucleotide sequence: TGTGCCAGCAGTGCACTTAGGGACAGGGGGACCTATGGCTACACCTTC. Translating it yields CASSALRDRGTYGYTF.

The chain links TRBV7-9 to TRBJ2-3; possibly TRBD2 for D (5 bases). Trimming stripped 0 bases from V and 8 bases from J, with 21 bases between. The CDR3 is made up of 17 amino acids. CDR1 and CDR2 from the germline V gene are SEHNR and FQNEAQ (reference sequence). The CDR3 coding sequence is TGTGCCAGCAGCTTAGCGGAGGACTCCCCCCAGCCGGGTACGCAGTATTTT. It is translated as CASSLAEDSPQPGTQYF.

The chain links TRBV18 to TRBJ1-1; maybe TRBD1 (6 bases). The germline gives CDR1 KGHSH, CDR2 LQKENI. Trimming removed 6 bases from V and 5 bases from J, with 16 bases in between. The CDR3 totals 14 residues. CDR3 nucleotide sequence: TGTGCCAGCTCTCTTACAGGGCGTCAGACTGAAGCTTTCTTT. Its translation: CASSLTGRQTEAFF.

The chain couples TRBV28 to TRBJ2-3, with 7 bases fitting TRBD1. This CDR3 spans 14 amino acids. V was pared by 3 bases and J by 5 bases, with 5 bases of the junction left unmatched. Per the germline V gene, CDR1 is MDHEN and CDR2 is SYDVKM. CDR3 sequence: CASSFGNRGDTQYF. For the CDR3, the DNA is TGTGCCAGCAGTTTTGGGAACAGGGGAGATACGCAGTATTTT.

V usage is TRBV6-5 and J usage is TRBJ2-1, with TRBD1 as a possible D gene (6 bases). Germline CDR1 and CDR2: MNHEY and SVGAGI. V was clipped by 2 bases and J by 2 bases, with 10 bases between them. The CDR3 totals 15 residues. CDR3 sequence: CASSYDRFPYNEQFF. In nucleotides, the CDR3 is TGTGCCAGCAGTTACGACAGGTTCCCCTACAATGAGCAGTTCTTC.

The V call is TRBV9, the J call TRBJ2-7; possibly TRBD2 for D (6 bases). Per germline, CDR1 SGDLS and CDR2 YYNGEE. This CDR3 has 14 residues. The V end lost 1 base, the J end lost 4 bases, and 12 bases lay between the germline ends. The CDR3 is CASSVRWEAYEQYF. CDR3 nucleotides: TGTGCCAGCAGCGTAAGGTGGGAGGCTTACGAGCAGTACTTC. Drawing the rest from reference TRBV9 and TRBJ2-7, the complete variable domain is DSGVTQTPKHLITATGQRVTLRCSPRSGDLSVYWYQQSLDQGLQFLIQYYNGEERAKGNILERFSAQQFPDLHSELNLSSLELGDSALYFCASSVRWEAYEQYFGPGTRLTVT.

The V and J genes are TRBV2 and TRBJ2-1; a weak D match, TRBD1 (5 bases). The V and J ends lost 6 bases and 8 bases respectively, with 11 bases between them. The CDR3 is 12 residues long. Germline CDR1 and CDR2: SNHLY and FYNNEI. The CDR3 region has the DNA TGTGCCAGCAGGTCAGGGTCGGATGAGCAGTTCTTC. Residues: CASRSGSDEQFF.

The V gene is TRBV11-2, the J gene TRBJ2-7, with D possibly matching TRBD1 (6 bases). Germline CDR1 SGHAT, CDR2 FQNNGV. Deletions cut 5 bases from V and 6 bases from J, with 14 bases between. This CDR3 is built from 13 residues. In DNA form, the CDR3 reads TGTGCCAGCAGCCTTCAACAGGGCTCCGAGCAGTACTTC. This translates into CASSLQQGSEQYF.

The chain joins TRBV11-1 to TRBJ1-2, with D perhaps TRBD1 (6 bases). V lost 5 bases, J lost 4 bases, and 11 bases lay in between. This CDR3 comprises 13 residues. CDR1 is SGHAT, CDR2 FQDESV, per germline (reference sequence). The CDR3 DNA reads TGTGCCAGCAGCCTACAGGGACCCTATGGCTACACCTTC. This encodes CASSLQGPYGYTF.

The genes are TRBV14 and TRBJ1-3; no clear D. The CDR3 loop spans 15 amino acids. The ends were cut back, 1 base at V and 1 base at J, with 8 bases in the middle. CDR1 is SGHDN, CDR2 FVKESK, per germline. This CDR3 reads CASSQARTSGNTIYF. As DNA, the CDR3 is TGTGCCAGCAGCCAAGCCCGGACTTCTGGAAACACCATATATTTT.

The chain carries TRBV5-6 and TRBJ1-4; TRBD1 aligns across 8 bases. V was pared by 3 bases and J by 5 bases, with 6 bases of the junction left unmatched. CDR3 length equals 15 residues. The germline V gene has CDR1 SGHDT and CDR2 YYEEEE. This CDR3 is CASSYLQGGNEKLFF. The DNA for the CDR3 is TGTGCCAGCAGCTACCTACAGGGGGGGAATGAAAAACTGTTTTTT. Filled out from reference TRBV5-6 and TRBJ1-4, the complete variable domain reads DAGVTQSPTHLIKTRGQQVTLRCSPKSGHDTVSWYQQALGQGPQFIFQYYEEEERQRGNFPDRFSGHQFPNYSSELNVNALLLGDSALYLCASSYLQGGNEKLFFGSGTQLSVL.

The chain employs TRBV6-5 and TRBJ1-4, with a tentative D call TRBD1 (5 bases). The germline CDR1 and CDR2 sequences are MNHEY and SVGAGI. The CDR3 contains 15 residues. V was shortened by 5 bases and J by 5 bases, with 15 bases between the two germline ends. Here the CDR3 DNA reads TGTGCCAGCAGTCTAAACTCTCGACAGAATGAAAAACTGTTTTTT. Protein sequence: CASSLNSRQNEKLFF.

The V and J genes are TRBV5-1 and TRBJ2-5; tentative D call: TRBD2 (5 bases). V was cut by 3 bases and J by 5 bases, with 14 bases left in between. Germline lookup yields CDR1 SGHRS and CDR2 YFSETQ. There are 14 residues in the CDR3. CDR3 residues: CASSSGFPLETQYF. In DNA, the CDR3 is TGCGCCAGCAGCTCGGGGTTCCCTCTGGAGACCCAGTACTTC. Using reference TRBV5-1 and TRBJ2-5 for the parts outside the CDR3, the full variable domain is KAGVTQTPRYLIKTRGQQVTLSCSPISGHRSVSWYQQTPGQGLQFLFEYFSETQRNKGNFPGRFSGRQFSNSRSEMNVSTLELGDSALYLCASSSGFPLETQYFGPGTRLLVL.

The chain combines TRBV5-6 with TRBJ1-2; D possibly corresponds to TRBD1 (6 bases). This CDR3 has 13 residues. Trimming left V 2 bases short and J 5 bases short, with 10 bases between. Per the germline V gene, CDR1 is SGHDT and CDR2 is YYEEEE. Written as DNA, the CDR3 is TGTGCCAGCAGCTTAGGGACACTGTATGGCTACACCTTC. This translates into CASSLGTLYGYTF.

V and J are TRBV5-1 and TRBJ2-4; the match to TRBD1 covers 8 bases. This CDR3 has 17 residues. The germline V gene encodes CDR1 SGHRS and CDR2 YFSETQ. V was pared by 3 bases and J by 0 bases, with 8 bases of the junction left unmatched. CDR3 protein: CASSSGTGVLAKNIQYF. As DNA, the CDR3 is TGCGCCAGCAGCTCCGGGACAGGCGTCCTAGCCAAAAACATTCAGTACTTC.

This clone is classed as medium-sized. The rearrangement joins TRBV10-2 to TRBJ1-1; D is possibly TRBD1 (6 bases). Germline assignment: CDR1 WSHSY and CDR2 SAAADI. The CDR3 contains 15 residues. Trimming left V 6 bases short and J 2 bases short, with 16 bases between. The DNA of the CDR3 is TGCGCCAGCAGCGCGACCCGACAGGAAAACACTGAAGCTTTCTTT. It specifies CASSATRQENTEAFF.

The chain is built from TRBV6-2 or TRBV6-3 and TRBJ2-1; possibly TRBD2 for D (5 bases). V lost 6 bases and J 14 bases, leaving 14 bases between the germline ends. The CDR3 is 11 residues long. Germline V gene data show CDR1 as MNHEY and CDR2 as SVGEGT. CDR3 coding DNA: TGTGCCAGCAGCCCCTTGGGAGTGGAGTTCTTC. Translated, it gives CASSPLGVEFF.

The chain joins TRBV5-4 to TRBJ2-3; 9 positions agree with TRBD1. The V segment lost 3 bases and the J segment 2 bases; nucleotides outside the gene matches: 4. The CDR3 covers 15 residues. CDR1 and CDR2 from the germline V gene are SGHNT and YYREEE (reference sequence). CDR3 sequence: CASSWTGVTTDTQYF. For the CDR3, the DNA is TGTGCCAGCAGCTGGACAGGGGTTACCACAGATACGCAGTATTTT. Full variable domain (rest looked up from reference TRBV5-4 and TRBJ2-3): ETGVTQSPTHLIKTRGQQVTLRCSSQSGHNTVSWYQQALGQGPQFIFQYYREEENGRGNFPPRFSGLQFPNYSSELNVNALELDDSALYLCASSWTGVTTDTQYFGPGTRLTVL.

The gene calls are TRBV4-1 and TRBJ2-4; no firm D call. The V end lost 4 bases, the J end lost 8 bases, and 15 bases lay between the germline ends. The CDR3 contains 14 residues. Per germline, CDR1 MGHRA and CDR2 YSYEKL. The CDR3 here is CASSRQVEGDIQYF. DNA of the CDR3: TGCGCCAGCAGCCGGCAGGTGGAAGGTGACATTCAGTACTTC.

This chain joins TRBV7-2 and TRBJ2-1, with D perhaps TRBD2 (6 bases). The CDR3 runs 15 residues. The V and J ends lost 1 base and 5 bases respectively, with 12 bases between them. Germline CDR1 reads SGHTA; CDR2 reads FQGNSA. CDR3 sequence (DNA): TGTGCCAGCAGCTTAGGACTAGGGCACCACAATGAGCAGTTCTTC. It translates to CASSLGLGHHNEQFF.

The chain is built from TRBV19 and TRBJ2-3; TRBD2 aligns across 7 bases. V gave up 3 bases and J gave up 3 bases; unmatched junction bases: 9. The CDR3 runs to 16 residues. Germline CDR1 is LNHDA and CDR2 is SQIVND (reference sequence). The chain's CDR3 is CASSMVRGRGTDTQYF. In DNA, the CDR3 is TGTGCCAGTAGTATGGTGCGCGGGAGAGGGACAGATACGCAGTATTTT.

The genes are TRBV5-1 and TRBJ2-3; D is undetermined. The CDR3 length is 14 residues. CDR1 and CDR2 (germline): SGHRS, YFSETQ. V was shortened by 7 bases and J by 3 bases, with 15 bases between the two germline ends. CDR3 nucleotides: TGCGCCAGCTGTCGGTTGACACTGACAGATACGCAGTATTTT. Encoded protein: CASCRLTLTDTQYF.